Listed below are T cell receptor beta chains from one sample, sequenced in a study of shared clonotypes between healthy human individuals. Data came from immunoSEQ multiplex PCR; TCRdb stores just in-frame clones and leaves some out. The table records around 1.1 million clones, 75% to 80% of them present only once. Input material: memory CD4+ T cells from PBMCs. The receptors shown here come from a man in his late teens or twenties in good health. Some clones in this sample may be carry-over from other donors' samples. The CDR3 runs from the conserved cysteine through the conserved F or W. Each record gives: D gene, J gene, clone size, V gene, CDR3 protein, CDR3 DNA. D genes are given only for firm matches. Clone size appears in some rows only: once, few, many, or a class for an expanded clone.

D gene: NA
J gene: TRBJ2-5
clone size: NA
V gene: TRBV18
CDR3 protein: CASSSRGQQETQYF
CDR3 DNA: TGTGCCAGCTCTTCGAGAGGCCAGCAAGAGACCCAGTACTTC

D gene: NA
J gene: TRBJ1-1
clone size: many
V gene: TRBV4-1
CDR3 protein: CASSQDLGQPATEAFF
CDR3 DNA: TGCGCCAGCAGCCAAGATCTTGGCCAGCCGGCGACTGAAGCTTTCTTT

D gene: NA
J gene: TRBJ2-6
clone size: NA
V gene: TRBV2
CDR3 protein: CASRAGLTGGSGANVLTF
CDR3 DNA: TGTGCCAGCAGGGCGGGACTCACCGGAGGATCTGGGGCCAACGTCCTGACTTTC

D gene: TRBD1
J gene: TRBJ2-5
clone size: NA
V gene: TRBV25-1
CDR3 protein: CASSERGRGRAETQYF
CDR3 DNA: TGTGCCAGCAGTGAAAGGGGTAGGGGGCGCGCAGAGACCCAGTACTTC

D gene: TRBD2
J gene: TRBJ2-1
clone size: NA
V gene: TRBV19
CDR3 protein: CASSRLAGVDEQFF
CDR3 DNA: TGTGCCAGTAGTCGACTAGCGGGAGTCGATGAGCAGTTCTTC

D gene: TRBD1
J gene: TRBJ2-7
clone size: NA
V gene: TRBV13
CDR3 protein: CASSLLQTSDRDRPEQYF
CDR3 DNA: TGTGCCAGCAGCCTACTCCAAACGAGCGACCGGGACAGACCCGAGCAGTACTTC

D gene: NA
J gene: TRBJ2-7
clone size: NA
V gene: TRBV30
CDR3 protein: CAWTIRAGSFSYEQYF
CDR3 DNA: TGTGCCTGGACCATAAGGGCAGGCAGTTTCTCCTACGAGCAGTACTTC

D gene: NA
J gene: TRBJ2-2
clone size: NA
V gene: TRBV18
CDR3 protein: CASSPRQNTNTGELFF
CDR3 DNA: TGTGCCAGCTCACCTCGACAGAATACTAACACCGGGGAGCTGTTTTTT

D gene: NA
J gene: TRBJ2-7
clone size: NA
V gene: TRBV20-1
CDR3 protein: CSAAPREQYF
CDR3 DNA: TGCAGTGCTGCCCCCCGCGAGCAGTACTTC

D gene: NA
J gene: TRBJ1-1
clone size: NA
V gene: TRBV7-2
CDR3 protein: CASSTRKGVTEAFF
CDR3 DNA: TGTGCCAGCAGCACGAGGAAGGGTGTTACTGAAGCTTTCTTT

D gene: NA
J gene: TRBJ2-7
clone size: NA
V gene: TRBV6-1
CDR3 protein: CASSWQLGGVYEQYF
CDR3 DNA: TGTGCCAGCAGTTGGCAACTAGGGGGGGTCTACGAGCAGTACTTC

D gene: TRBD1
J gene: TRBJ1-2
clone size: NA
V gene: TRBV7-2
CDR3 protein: CASSLNRDSYGYTF
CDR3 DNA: TGTGCCAGCAGCTTGAACCGGGACAGCTATGGCTACACCTTC

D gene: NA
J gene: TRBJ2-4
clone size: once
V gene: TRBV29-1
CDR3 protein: CSVVQSPKNIQYF
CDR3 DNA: TGCAGCGTTGTGCAGTCCCCCAAAAACATTCAGTACTTC

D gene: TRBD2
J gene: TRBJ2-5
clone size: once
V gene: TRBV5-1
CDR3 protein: CASSYPSGRETQYF
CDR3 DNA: TGCGCCAGCAGCTACCCTAGCGGGAGGGAGACCCAGTACTTC

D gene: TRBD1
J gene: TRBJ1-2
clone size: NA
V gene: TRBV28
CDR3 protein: CASKTGTGGTGYTF
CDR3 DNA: TGTGCCAGCAAGACGGGGACAGGAGGAACGGGCTACACCTTC

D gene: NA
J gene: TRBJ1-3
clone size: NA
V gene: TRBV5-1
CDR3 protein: CASSPGGPSSGNTIYF
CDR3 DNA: TGCGCCAGCAGCCCTGGGGGGCCTAGCTCTGGAAACACCATATATTTT

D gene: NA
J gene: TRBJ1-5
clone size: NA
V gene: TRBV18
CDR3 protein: CASSPPGGSNQPQHF
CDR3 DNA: TGTGCCAGCTCACCACCGGGGGGAAGCAATCAGCCCCAGCATTTT